The clone carrying this TCR beta chain has just a few counts. As yet, its antigen is unknown. Expressed TCRB transcripts were sequenced, since all the RNA that had been isolated was reverse transcribed. Only in-frame clones appear in the TCRdb table, and some are missing; sequencing was by immunoSEQ multiplex PCR. Of about 410,000 clones in the sample, about 15% are singletons; the top ten hold 0.035% to 0.04%. This specimen comes from a study of beta chain features in type 1 diabetes. General study points: A pattern of fewer insertions and more deletions at VDJ junctions was seen in type 1 diabetes patients.

The authors sorted CD4+ naive, central memory, regulatory and stem cell-like memory cells via CD45RO/CCR7/CD25/CD127/CD95/CD27. Every sorted population was more than 95% pure. The sequenced sample was naive CD4+ T cells from blood. The receptor was isolated from a man between 25 and 39 years old in good health.

The CDR3 coding sequence is TGTGCCAGCAGCCCCGGGACAGGGAGCGGGGGCTACACCTTC. Its translation is CASSPGTGSGGYTF. This chain links TRBV7-3 with TRBJ1-2; 9 nucleotides agree with TRBD1. The CDR3 extends over 14 amino acids. CDR1 and CDR2 from the germline V gene are SGHTA and FQGTGA. J lost 8 bases, V lost 5 bases, and 9 bases had no gene match.